Listed below are T cell receptor beta chains from one sample, sequenced in a study of blood T cell repertoires in COVID-19. This table comes from immunoSEQ multiplex PCR, and its TCRdb copy is limited to in-frame clones, with some not included. The data hold around 36,000 clones, with 83% observed a single time. The sequenced sample was peripheral blood. The receptors were sampled from a man aged 50 to 60 with acute or convalescent COVID-19. The CDR3 runs from the conserved cysteine through the conserved F or W. D genes are given only for firm matches. Clone sizes are given selectively: once, few, many, or a class where the clone is expanded.

d_gene,j_gene,abundance,v_gene,CDR3nt,CDR3aa
NA,TRBJ2-3,NA,TRBV6-5,TGTGCCAGTACAGAGGGGTCAGGGGGCACAGATACGCAGTATTTT,CASTEGSGGTDTQYF
NA,TRBJ2-2,NA,TRBV7-6,TGTGCCAGCAGCCTACTAGGGCCCAAGGACACCGGGGAGCTGTTTTTT,CASSLLGPKDTGELFF
NA,TRBJ1-2,NA,TRBV2,TGTGCCAGCACCCCACTGGGTGGGGGCCGCACCTTC,CASTPLGGGRTF
TRBD1,TRBJ2-5,NA,TRBV11-1,TGTGCCAGCAGCCCCCGGGACAGGTCCCAAGAGACCCAGTACTTC,CASSPRDRSQETQYF
TRBD1,TRBJ2-7,NA,TRBV4-1,TGCGCCAGCAGCCAACCCGGGACAGGGGCCTACGAGCAGTACTTC,CASSQPGTGAYEQYF
NA,TRBJ1-5,few,TRBV19,TGTGCCAGTACCTCTACCTTGGACAACCAAATTTATCAGCCCCAGCATTTT,CASTSTLDNQIYQPQHF
NA,TRBJ2-1,once,TRBV6-5,TGTGCCAGCAAAGGGGGCGCGGGGAATGAGCAGTTCTTC,CASKGGAGNEQFF
TRBD1,TRBJ1-1,NA,TRBV3-1/TRBV3-2,TGTGCCAGCAGCCGGGCAGGGGGCCACACTGAAGCTTTCTTT,CASSRAGGHTEAFF
NA,TRBJ1-5,NA,TRBV19,TGTGCCAGTAGTATAGACTCAGGGCGGGGGCCCCAGCATTTT,CASSIDSGRGPQHF
TRBD1,TRBJ1-6,NA,TRBV27,TGTGCCAGCACCACGACAGGGCGAGTTTATAATTCACCCCTCCACTTT,CASTTTGRVYNSPLHF
NA,TRBJ2-1,NA,TRBV19,TGTGCTTCCAGGGTGGGGCCCCACGCCTACAATGAGCAGTTCTTC,CASRVGPHAYNEQFF
NA,TRBJ2-7,NA,TRBV5-1,TGCGCCAGCAGCTTGGTGGATCGGGGTCCTACCTACGAGCAGTACTTC,CASSLVDRGPTYEQYF
NA,TRBJ2-5,NA,TRBV27,TGTGCCAGCAGTTATCATACAGGGGAGGTGGAGACCCAGTACTTC,CASSYHTGEVETQYF
NA,TRBJ2-1,NA,TRBV19,TGTGCCAGTAGTATCTTGGACAAGATACCTTACAATGAGCAGTTCTTC,CASSILDKIPYNEQFF
NA,TRBJ2-3,NA,TRBV19,TGTGCCAGTACGAGCACAGATACGCAGTATTTT,CASTSTDTQYF
NA,TRBJ2-7,NA,TRBV27,TGTGCCAGCAGTTCGGACTCACTCGAGCAGTACTTC,CASSSDSLEQYF
NA,TRBJ1-5,NA,TRBV28,TGTGCCAGCAACAGGAACAACAATCAGCCCCAGCATTTT,CASNRNNNQPQHF
TRBD1,TRBJ2-5,NA,TRBV28,TGTGCCAGCAGTCCGACAGGGGACGAGACCCAGTACTTC,CASSPTGDETQYF
NA,TRBJ1-3,NA,TRBV6-5,TGTGCCAGCAGTCGCACAGGTGGAAACACCATATATTTT,CASSRTGGNTIYF
NA,TRBJ1-3,NA,TRBV20-1,TGCAGTGCTAGTTCTCGGGGTACCGGAAACACCATATATTTT,CSASSRGTGNTIYF
NA,TRBJ2-7,NA,TRBV6-1,TGTGCCAGCAGTGAAAATCGGCAGGTAGCCTACGAGCAGTACTTC,CASSENRQVAYEQYF
TRBD1,TRBJ2-3,NA,TRBV3-1/TRBV3-2,TGTGCCAGCAGCGTTCGACAGGGGACAGATACGCAGTATTTT,CASSVRQGTDTQYF
TRBD2,TRBJ2-3,NA,TRBV19,TGTGCCAGTAGTAAAAGAGTAGCGGGTGTGAACACCGCTAGCACAGATACGCAGTATTTT,CASSKRVAGVNTASTDTQYF
NA,TRBJ2-7,NA,TRBV25-1,TGTGCCAGCAGTGAATCTACAGAAAGCTCCTACGAGCAGTACTTC,CASSESTESSYEQYF
TRBD1,TRBJ1-2,medium-sized,TRBV28,TGTGCCAGCAGTTTAGGGGCCCTGTCAGGGGGCTATGGCTACACCTTC,CASSLGALSGGYGYTF